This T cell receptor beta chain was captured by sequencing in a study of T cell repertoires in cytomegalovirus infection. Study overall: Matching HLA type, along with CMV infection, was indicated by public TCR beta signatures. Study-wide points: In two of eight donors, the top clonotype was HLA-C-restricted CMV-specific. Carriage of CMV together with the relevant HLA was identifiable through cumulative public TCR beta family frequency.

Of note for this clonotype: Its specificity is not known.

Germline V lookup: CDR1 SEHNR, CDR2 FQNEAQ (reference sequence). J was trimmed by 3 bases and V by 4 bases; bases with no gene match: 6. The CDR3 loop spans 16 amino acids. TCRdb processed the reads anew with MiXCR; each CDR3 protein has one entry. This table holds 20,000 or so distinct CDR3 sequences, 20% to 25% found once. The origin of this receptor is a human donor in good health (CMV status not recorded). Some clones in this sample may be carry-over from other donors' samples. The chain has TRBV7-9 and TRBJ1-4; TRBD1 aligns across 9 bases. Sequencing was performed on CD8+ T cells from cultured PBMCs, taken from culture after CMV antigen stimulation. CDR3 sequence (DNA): TGTGCCAGCAGCTCAAACAGGGGGCCGTCTAATGAAAAACTGTTTTTT. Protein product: CASSSNRGPSNEKLFF.